This is a list of T cell receptor beta chains from one sample in a study of T cells after yellow fever vaccination. TCRdb recomputed calls from the 5' RACE reads with MiXCR, one row per CDR3 protein. The top ten hold 15% to 20% of the sample, which has about 320,000 distinct CDR3 sequences, around 7% seen once. The input for sequencing was PBMCs, taken approximately 40 days after the first yellow fever vaccination. The origin of the receptors is a man aged 18 to 35 who received the YFV17D yellow fever vaccine. Both conserved end residues are part of each CDR3. D genes are given only for firm matches. Size tells how often a clone was seen (once, few, many) or the class of an expanded clone, and some rows leave it out.

size | J | D | V | CDR3 | DNA
few | TRBJ2-6 | TRBD1 | TRBV7-2 | CASSIRTGPSGANVLTF | TGTGCCAGCAGCATCAGGACAGGGCCCTCTGGGGCCAACGTCCTGACTTTC
many | TRBJ1-6 | . | TRBV5-1 | CASSLRGLGNSPLHF | TGCGCCAGCAGCTTGAGGGGACTAGGGAATTCACCCCTCCACTTT
few | TRBJ1-5 | TRBD1 | TRBV7-2 | CASSPQGGSLNQPQHF | TGTGCCAGCAGCCCCCAGGGGGGGAGCCTCAATCAGCCCCAGCATTTT
. | TRBJ2-7 | . | TRBV12-3/TRBV12-4 | CASSFMGPTYEQYF | TGTGCCAGCAGTTTTATGGGCCCGACCTACGAGCAGTACTTC
many | TRBJ2-2 | TRBD1 | TRBV5-1 | CASSPGQGYTGELFF | TGCGCCAGCAGCCCAGGACAGGGATACACCGGGGAGCTGTTTTTT
. | TRBJ1-5 | . | TRBV7-8 | CASSPEVGQPQHF | TGTGCCAGCAGCCCGGAGGTTGGGCAGCCCCAGCATTTT
. | TRBJ2-1 | TRBD2 | TRBV4-1 | CASSPYLAGGRGNEQFF | TGCGCCAGCAGCCCATACTTAGCGGGGGGACGGGGCAATGAGCAGTTCTTC
few | TRBJ2-1 | TRBD1 | TRBV6-2/TRBV6-3 | CASSRGTGANEQFF | TGTGCCAGCAGCCGCGGGACAGGGGCTAATGAGCAGTTCTTC
few | TRBJ2-2 | TRBD1 | TRBV10-3 | CAISGQGDRDGELFF | TGTGCCATCAGTGGTCAGGGGGATCGCGACGGGGAGCTGTTTTTT
. | TRBJ2-1 | TRBD1 | TRBV19 | CASTSRGPNEQFF | TGTGCCAGTACTAGCAGGGGGCCCAATGAGCAGTTCTTC
many | TRBJ1-2 | TRBD1 | TRBV18 | CASSPGTENYGYTF | TGTGCCAGCTCACCGGGGACAGAAAACTATGGCTACACCTTC
. | TRBJ1-1 | . | TRBV4-1 | CASSQGSRSNTEAFF | TGCGCCAGCAGCCAAGGTTCCAGATCGAACACTGAAGCTTTCTTT
. | TRBJ2-1 | . | TRBV5-1 | CASAPQSSYNEQFF | TGCGCCAGCGCTCCTCAAAGCTCCTACAATGAGCAGTTCTTC
many | TRBJ2-7 | . | TRBV7-2 | CASSFLAGPYEQYF | TGTGCCAGCAGCTTTCTAGCAGGTCCCTACGAGCAGTACTTC
few | TRBJ2-7 | . | TRBV9 | CASSVGGALIYEQYF | TGTGCCAGCAGCGTGGGGGGGGCCCTCATCTACGAGCAGTACTTC
few | TRBJ2-5 | . | TRBV4-2 | CASSQEGKGETQYF | TGTGCCAGCAGCCAAGAGGGGAAGGGTGAGACCCAGTACTTC
few | TRBJ1-2 | TRBD1 | TRBV5-6 | CASSFPGQGRGGYTF | TGTGCCAGCAGCTTCCCGGGACAGGGGCGGGGAGGCTACACCTTC
. | TRBJ2-1 | . | TRBV3-1 | CASSQTWGSAEQFF | TGTGCCAGCAGCCAGACGTGGGGATCGGCTGAGCAGTTCTTC
few | TRBJ2-1 | TRBD1 | TRBV5-1 | CASSRFGTGVPAYNEQFF | TGCGCCAGCAGCCGTTTTGGGACAGGGGTTCCCGCCTACAATGAGCAGTTCTTC
few | TRBJ2-1 | . | TRBV7-3 | CASSPIGVRVNEQFF | TGTGCCAGCAGCCCGATCGGGGTGAGAGTAAATGAGCAGTTCTTC
. | TRBJ2-7 | TRBD1 | TRBV12-3/TRBV12-4 | CASSQRQGGGSEQYF | TGTGCCAGCAGTCAAAGACAGGGGGGGGGAAGCGAGCAGTACTTC
. | TRBJ2-7 | . | TRBV7-9 | CASSLVHVTGSYEQYF | TGTGCCAGCAGCTTGGTTCATGTCACTGGATCCTACGAGCAGTACTTC
few | TRBJ1-1 | TRBD1 | TRBV20-1 | CSARGYRGVNTEAFF | TGCAGTGCTAGAGGCTACAGGGGAGTTAACACTGAAGCTTTCTTT
many | TRBJ1-5 | . | TRBV21-1 | CASSKEARRPQHF | TGTGCCAGCAGCAAAGAGGCGCGGCGACCCCAGCATTTT
few | TRBJ1-6 | . | TRBV20-1 | CSVPDSGRNSPLHF | TGCAGTGTTCCCGACAGTGGACGGAATTCACCCCTCCACTTT
few | TRBJ1-1 | . | TRBV2 | CASMRGQGNTEAFF | TGTGCCAGCATGAGGGGCCAGGGGAACACTGAAGCTTTCTTT
many | TRBJ2-5 | TRBD1 | TRBV12-3/TRBV12-4 | CASSLGVDRGYETQYF | TGTGCCAGCAGTTTGGGTGTGGACAGGGGATACGAGACCCAGTACTTC
. | TRBJ2-3 | . | TRBV19 | CASSPGAMPQYF | TGTGCCAGTAGTCCTGGGGCCATGCCCCAGTATTTT
few | TRBJ2-7 | . | TRBV5-1 | CASSLWVALEVEQYF | TGCGCCAGCAGCTTATGGGTTGCGTTGGAGGTGGAGCAGTACTTC
few | TRBJ1-1 | TRBD1 | TRBV5-1 | CASSRRTGTDTEAFF | TGCGCCAGCAGCAGGCGGACAGGGACGGACACTGAAGCTTTCTTT
many | TRBJ2-6 | . | TRBV14 | CASSPRATGANVLTF | TGTGCCAGCAGCCCCCGGGCGACGGGGGCCAACGTCCTGACTTTC